This T cell receptor (beta chain) is drawn from a study of human T cells and chemical hapten exposure (dated by TCRdb to the early 2020s). A note on the overall study: For sensitization, 2% DPC in acetone was applied to a 2 cm by 2 cm area of upper inner arm skin. Patch testing was done on the upper back using Finn chambers containing 0.01% DPC, and results were scored after 6 days according to International Contact Dermatitis Research Group standards. Throughout the approximately 25-week study period, patients were also given weekly therapeutic DPC doses on the scalp. The patient cohort, mostly female, included alopecia areata with under or over 50% scalp involvement, alopecia totalis and alopecia universalis. Twenty-nine alopecia patients provided blood for TCR sequencing at one to four time points (pre-sensitization, 2, 6 and 24 weeks). Blood samples were taken from patients before sensitization (week 0) and at 2, 6 and about 24 weeks after DPC sensitization. Libraries were pooled for sequencing, and variation in per-sample TCR yields was attributed mainly to small differences in library volumes within the pool. This study followed changes in the peripheral blood TCR repertoire in vivo during primary and secondary sensitization of alopecia patients to the hapten diphenylcyclopropenone (DPC).

Results the study describes overall, beyond this receptor: No change with DPC sensitization was found in the number of TCRs above 1 in 1000 frequency, and no evidence of global repertoire structure alterations was found. Compared with pre-sensitization or healthy control sets, expanded TCRs formed significantly more large CDR3 similarity clusters, which is consistent with antigen-driven responses. The number of PT1 expanded TCRs positively correlated with patch test score, significant at thresholds 8, 16 and 32 but not 4. Because all patients had alopecia, a presumed autoimmune disease, the immune response of the patients might differ from that of healthy individuals. After repeated subsampling, the strength of the expansion versus patch-test correlation and the threshold at which it became significant changed.

The intended sense of this specimen's time point label: patch test 1, 2 weeks after DPC sensitization. What the treatment or condition label conveys for this sample: therapeutic diphenylcyclopropenone sensitization with weekly scalp DPC. Blood at each patch-test visit was drawn before the patch test was applied. Patients were considered eligible if aged 18 to 70, diagnosed with alopecia and deemed suitable for DPC therapy, and patients were excluded if pregnant. Total RNA was isolated from unfractionated whole blood collected in Tempus Blood RNA tubes. CDR1 and CDR2, looked up from the germline V gene, are MNHNS and SASEGT. V loses 5 bases of germline sequence and J loses 1 base, and the interval between the two ends is 9 bases. Spanning cysteine to phenylalanine, the CDR3 consists of 14 amino acids. Only the CDR3 part of the read is kept: 42 bases, read in frame from the first base. This clonotype came up a few times. The antigen this receptor binds is unknown. Base quality data are lacking; no much larger clone is found one base away.

Library creation used RACE. The instrument given in TCRdb is NextSeq 500. During library preparation, unique molecular identifiers were attached to individual cDNA molecules so that TCRs could be counted in a quantitative, reproducible way. For every blood RNA sample, sequencing covered both the TCR alpha and TCR beta chains. The study's own analysis went as follows. The median number of TCRs per sample was around 100,000, ranging from roughly 20,000 to 690,600. The Decombinator software suite was used to annotate the V, J and CDR3 of the TCR reads. For the PS versus PT1 abundance plots, all samples were subsampled to the same number of TCRs (28,000). Expanded TCRs were defined as absent before sensitization and observed at least eight times at the 2-week time point. The public sequencing data were trimmed at Q25 with fastp and processed into clonotypes with MiXCR by TCRdb, which kept only in-frame beta chains. CDR3 protein sequences are deduplicated, and each keeps its most common genes and DNA. The V and J calls reflect TCRdb's pipeline rather than the authors' work. This sample holds nearly 350,000 distinct CDR3 sequences; around 7% were observed only once. Clones ranked in the top ten supply 8.4% of the sample.

This sequence was found in a young woman with alopecia areata. Some clones in this sample may be carry-over from other donors' samples. The sequence joins TRBV6-1 to TRBJ1-5; perhaps TRBD1 is the D gene, with 5 bases matching. Sample: whole blood, taken in connection with sensitization to the hapten diphenylcyclopropenone (DPC). The CDR3 loop reads CASSPWTSNQPQHF. The DNA sequence is as follows: TGTGCCAGCAGTCCCTGGACAAGCAATCAGCCCCAGCATTTT.